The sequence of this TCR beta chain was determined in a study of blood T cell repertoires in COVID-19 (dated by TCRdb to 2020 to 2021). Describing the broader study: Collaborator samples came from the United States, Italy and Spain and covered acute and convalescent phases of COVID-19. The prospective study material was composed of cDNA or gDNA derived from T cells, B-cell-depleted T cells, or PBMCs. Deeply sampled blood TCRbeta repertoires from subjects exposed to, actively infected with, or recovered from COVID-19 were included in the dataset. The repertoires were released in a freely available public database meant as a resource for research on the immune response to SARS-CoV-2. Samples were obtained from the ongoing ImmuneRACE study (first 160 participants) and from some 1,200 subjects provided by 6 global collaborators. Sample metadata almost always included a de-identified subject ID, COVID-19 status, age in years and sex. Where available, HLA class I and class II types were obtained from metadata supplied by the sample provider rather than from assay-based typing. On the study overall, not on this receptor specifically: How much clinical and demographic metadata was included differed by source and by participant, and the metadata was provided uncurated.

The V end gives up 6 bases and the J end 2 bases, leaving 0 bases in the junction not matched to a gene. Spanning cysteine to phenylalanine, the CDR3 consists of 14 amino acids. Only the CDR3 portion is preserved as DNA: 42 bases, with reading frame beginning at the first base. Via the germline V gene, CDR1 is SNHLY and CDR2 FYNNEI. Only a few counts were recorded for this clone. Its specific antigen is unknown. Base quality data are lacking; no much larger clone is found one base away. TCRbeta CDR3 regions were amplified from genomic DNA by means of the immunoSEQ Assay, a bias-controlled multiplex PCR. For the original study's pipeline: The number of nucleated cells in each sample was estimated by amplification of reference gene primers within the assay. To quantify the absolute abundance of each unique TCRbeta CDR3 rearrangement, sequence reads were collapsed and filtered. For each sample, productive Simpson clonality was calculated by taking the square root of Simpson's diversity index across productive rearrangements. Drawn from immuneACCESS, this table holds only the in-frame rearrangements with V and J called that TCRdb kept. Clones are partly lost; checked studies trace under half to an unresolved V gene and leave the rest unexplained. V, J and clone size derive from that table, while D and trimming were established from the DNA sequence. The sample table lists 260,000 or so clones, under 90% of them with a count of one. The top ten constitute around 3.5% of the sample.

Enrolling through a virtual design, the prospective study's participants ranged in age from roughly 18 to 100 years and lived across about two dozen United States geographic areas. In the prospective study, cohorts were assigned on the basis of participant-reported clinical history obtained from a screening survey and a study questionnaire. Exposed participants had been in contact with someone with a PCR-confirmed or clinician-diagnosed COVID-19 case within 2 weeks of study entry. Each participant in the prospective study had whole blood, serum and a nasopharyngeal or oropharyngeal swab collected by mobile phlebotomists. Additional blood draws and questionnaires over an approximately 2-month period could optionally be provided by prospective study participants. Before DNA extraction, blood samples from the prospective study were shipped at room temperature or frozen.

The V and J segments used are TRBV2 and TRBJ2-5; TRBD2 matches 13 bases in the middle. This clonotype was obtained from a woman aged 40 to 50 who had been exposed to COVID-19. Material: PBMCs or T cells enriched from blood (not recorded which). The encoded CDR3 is CASRGLAGQETQYF. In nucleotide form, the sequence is TGTGCCAGCAGGGGACTAGCGGGGCAAGAGACCCAGTACTTC.